The clone carrying this TCR beta chain occurred many times. Researchers amplified the TCR beta CDR3 regions from RNA transcripts. TCR CDR3 underwent first-round RT-PCR with the HTBI primer set. TCRdb ran MiXCR on the multiplex PCR reads and lists one entry per CDR3 protein. The sample carries hundreds of thousands of distinct CDR3 sequences, 15% to 17% recorded once. The entry originates in a study of T cells in Graves' hyperthyroidism and ophthalmopathy. The specimen sequenced was blood. The receptor comes from a woman in her late teens or twenties with Graves' hyperthyroidism that later progressed to Graves' ophthalmopathy.

For the CDR3, the DNA is TGTGCCAGCAGCTTAGGGGGCTCTAGCGGGAGACGCGAGCAGTACTTC. Its translation is CASSLGGSSGRREQYF. V gene TRBV7-6 combines with J gene TRBJ2-7, with 10 bases fitting TRBD2. The CDR3 extends over 16 amino acids. Germline V gene data show CDR1 as SGHVS and CDR2 as FNYEAQ. V lost 1 base to trimming and J lost 6 bases; unmatched junction nucleotides: 9.